Listed below are T cell receptor beta chains from one sample, sequenced in a study of blood T cell repertoires in COVID-19. Only in-frame clones appear in the TCRdb table, and some are missing; sequencing was by immunoSEQ multiplex PCR. The sample holds some 150,000 clones, 80% to 90% seen once. The material sequenced was peripheral blood. These receptor sequences come from a middle-aged man with acute or convalescent COVID-19. The CDR3 runs from the conserved cysteine through the conserved F or W.

j_gene,v_gene,CDR3aa
TRBJ1-1,TRBV2,CASSESLGGGTEAFF
TRBJ1-2,TRBV10-1,CASSERGRPKNYGYTF
TRBJ2-1,TRBV4-1,CASSQELAGAYNEQFF
TRBJ1-1,TRBV6-5,CASISGRTYEAFF
TRBJ1-1,TRBV30,CAWGQGVMDTEAFF
TRBJ2-7,TRBV27,CASSPTGTISSYEQYF
TRBJ1-2,TRBV4-1,CASSQDPAGGWSVEGYTF
TRBJ1-1,TRBV14,CASSQQNTEAFF
TRBJ1-2,TRBV5-8,CASRETGGFGYTF
TRBJ2-1,TRBV10-1,CASSEWVGDSKFF
TRBJ2-3,TRBV9,CASSAYSSGGAMRSDTQYF